This TCR beta chain comes out of a study of technical replicates of blood from several donors. The CDR3 runs 16 residues. Germline V CDR1 and CDR2: SEHNR, FQNEAQ (reference sequence). J gave up 2 bases and V 7 bases, and 12 bases lay outside the gene matches. TCRdb keeps only in-frame clones here, not all; method: immunoSEQ multiplex PCR. Among about 75,000 clones listed, 95% to 98% were seen once. This TCR was recovered from a human donor in good health. This chain uses TRBV7-9 with TRBJ2-3, with TRBD2 matching 7 bases. Sequencing was performed on T cells isolated from PBMCs. The CDR3 spells CASTLSGNGVTDTQYF. CDR3 in DNA: TGTGCCAGCACCCTCAGCGGGAATGGGGTCACAGATACGCAGTATTTT.